This T cell receptor beta chain was profiled in a study of shared clonotypes between healthy human individuals. Study conclusions and caveats: Estimated richness values were generally larger in naive subsets than in memory subsets. Naive CD4 clonotypes overlapped across several donors at roughly 5.1%. Generation probability values for non-shared clonotypes were lower than those for clonotypes shared by all four donors.

For this clone: Its specificity is not known.

The CDR3 is made up of 13 amino acids. The V segment lost 2 bases and the J segment 5 bases; nucleotides outside the gene matches: 4. Germline-derived CDR1 and CDR2 are SGHRS and YFSETQ. Sequencing used immunoSEQ multiplex PCR; TCRdb keeps in-frame clones, though not all of them. In the table there are approximately 600,000 clones, around 96% of which are singletons. Naive CD8 cells lacked CD45RO, underwent positive selection for CCR7 and left out terminally differentiated effector memory CD45RA+ cells. The TCR originated in a woman in her thirties in good health. The V gene is TRBV5-1, the J gene TRBJ2-7, with TRBD1 identical over 7 bases. Source material: naive CD8+ T cells sorted from blood. The CDR3 DNA sequence: TGCGCCAGCAGCTTAAGACAGGGCGACGAGCAGTACTTC. It codes for CASSLRQGDEQYF.